This T cell receptor (beta chain) was observed in a study of monozygotic twins with inflammatory bowel disease (dated by TCRdb to between 2019 and 2020). Context from the whole study: A total of roughly 28 monozygotic twin pairs were included in the full study, comprising nine German pairs (four IBD-concordant, five IBD-discordant) and 19 IBD-discordant Danish pairs. Disease-associated traits were sought mainly through comparisons between IBD patients and their genetically identical healthy co-twins within discordant pairs. Each individual had, on average, about 151 000 unique TCRalpha sequences and 181 000 unique TCRbeta sequences available for analysis.

Overall results and qualifications from the work: Repertoire similarity did not differ between concordant and discordant twins, which could be due to limited statistical power. Measured by the inverse Simpson index, TCRbeta repertoire diversity was lower in IBD patients than in their healthy co-twins. Compared with healthy twins, IBD patients shared fewer clonotypes with other individuals, and the difference was most pronounced in patients with signs of disease activity. The analysis was unable to tell different T cell subtypes apart. The results gave no support for a single strong signal or clonotype linked to IBD. Differing immunosuppressive treatments among patients may have added background noise and inter-individual variability to the repertoires.

The CDR3 runs 15 residues from the cysteine to the phenylalanine. No DNA appears here. From a lookup of the germline V gene, CDR1 and CDR2 are SGHVS and FQNEAQ. From each donor, a 2.5 ml peripheral blood sample was collected into PAXgene tubes and kept at -80 degrees C. Without T cell sorting, total RNA was isolated from whole blood using the PAXgene blood miRNA kit on an automated QIAcube. Deep TCRalpha and TCRbeta repertoire profiling with unique molecular barcoding was performed on peripheral blood of monozygotic twin pairs concordant or discordant for inflammatory bowel disease. Smoking habits were recorded for all twin pairs, and individuals were classified as current, former or never smokers. On this clonotype: It has no known antigen specificity.

Receptors were amplified or captured by 5' RACE. Each TCR library was prepared from 3,000 to 4,000 ng of total RNA. For each sample, cDNA was synthesized in eight separate reactions using SMARTScribe reverse transcriptase. Unique molecular identifiers containing a 6-nucleotide sample barcode were introduced through template switching during cDNA synthesis. TCRalpha and TCRbeta cDNA was amplified in two nested PCRs of around 15 and 10 cycles, and bead purification was carried out after each PCR. Before amplification, cDNA was treated with uracil DNA-glycosylase and purified using the QIAquick PCR purification kit. The second PCR was the step at which Illumina TruSeq-compatible adapters and sample-specific barcodes were added. TapeStation and Qubit were used to check library quality and concentration, and 4 to 6 ng of each library was pooled. The pooled libraries were sequenced with 2 x 100 bp reads and custom sequencing primers on an Illumina HiSeq2500 single-index Rapid Run. Turning to the authors' computational methods: UMI-based consensus assembly with MiGEC version 1.2.6 was used to correct PCR and sequencing errors. MiXCR version 2.1.1 was used to carry out V(D)J alignment, clonotype assembly and CDR3 extraction. To normalise gene usage, clonotype sharing and MAIT/NKT TCR abundance, the top 1000, 10 000 and 20 000 clonotypes in each sample were analysed. Diversity was computed as the inverse Simpson index with the vegan R package after downsampling to 27 000 UMIs. Paired Mann-Whitney U tests were applied to discordant twin pairs, with Benjamini-Hochberg correction for multiple testing. Following TCRdb reprocessing, every CDR3 protein sequence forms one entry, and DNA is not provided. TCRdb, not the original authors, processed these V and J calls. The sample's table lists a count of 400,000 to 500,000 distinct CDR3 sequences. Jointly, the top ten make up 2% to 3% of the sample.

The sequenced sample consisted of blood. This clonotype was sampled from a human donor with ulcerative colitis or Crohn's disease, or a healthy co-twin of an affected twin (not recorded which). The chain uses TRBV7-8 and TRBJ1-1; no DNA is available, so the TRBD1 call from TCRdb remains unchecked. The CDR3 corresponds to CASSPRQGRNTEAFF.